Below are 7 T cell receptor beta chains sequenced from a single sample in a study of blood T cell repertoires in COVID-19. Generated by immunoSEQ multiplex PCR, the TCRdb table keeps only in-frame clones and is missing some. This table holds more than 300,000 clones, approximately 88% found once. Source material: peripheral blood. The receptors shown here come from a woman in her 30s with COVID-19, enrolled during active disease.

This rearrangement joins TRBV10-3 to TRBJ2-5; 10 positions match TRBD1. The junction had 19 bases not matched to a gene; V was cut back by 1 base and J by 2 bases. The CDR3 has 21 amino acids. The germline CDR1 and CDR2 sequences are ENHRY and SYGVKD. CDR3 amino acids: CAISEFSIVNRDRGRQETQYF. CDR3 DNA: TGTGCCATCAGTGAGTTCTCTATAGTTAATCGGGACAGGGGCCGGCAAGAGACCCAGTACTTC.

The V call is TRBV11-2, the J call TRBJ2-7, with 8 bases fitting TRBD1. The germline CDR1 and CDR2 sequences are SGHAT and FQNNGV. The CDR3 is 15 amino acids. V was pared by 4 bases and J by 9 bases, with 14 bases of the junction left unmatched. The CDR3 is CASSSRDRIFVRQYV. CDR3 DNA sequence: TGTGCCAGCAGCTCCCGGGACAGGATCTTTGTACGGCAGTACGTC.

The V call is TRBV5-4, the J call TRBJ1-6, with 9 positions matching TRBD1. V shed 1 base and J 9 bases; nucleotides not matched to a gene: 5. Germline lookup yields CDR1 SGHNT and CDR2 YYREEE (reference sequence). The CDR3 runs to 15 residues. Here the CDR3 DNA reads TGTGCCAGCAGCTTGACAGGGGGCGTGGGTTCACCCCTCCACTTT. This codes for CASSLTGGVGSPLHF.

The chain carries TRBV9 and TRBJ2-5, with D perhaps TRBD2 (5 bases). V lost 4 bases to trimming and J lost 2 bases, with 12 bases between them. The CDR3 has 14 amino acids. The germline CDR1 and CDR2 sequences are SGDLS and YYNGEE. CDR3 loop: CASSPGLAQETQYF. The CDR3 DNA reads TGTGCCAGCAGCCCCGGACTCGCTCAAGAGACCCAGTACTTC.

The gene calls are TRBV13 and TRBJ2-2; D unclear. The germline V gene encodes CDR1 PRHDT and CDR2 FYEKMQ (reference sequence). There are 14 residues in the CDR3. V lost 1 base and J lost 5, with 8 bases in between. The CDR3 DNA reads TGTGCCAGCAGCTTAGAAAGACTTACCGGGGAGCTGTTTTTT. It encodes CASSLERLTGELFF. The whole variable domain, filled in from reference TRBV13 and TRBJ2-2, reads AAGVIQSPRHLIKEKRETATLKCYPIPRHDTVYWYQQGPGQDPQFLISFYEKMQSDKGSIPDRFSAQQFSDYHSELNMSSLELGDSALYFCASSLERLTGELFFGEGSRLTVL.

This rearrangement joins TRBV6-5 to TRBJ1-2; no reliable D call. CDR1 and CDR2 from the germline V gene are MNHEY and SVGAGI. Trimming pared 8 bases from V and 1 base from J, leaving 17 bases between. The CDR3 covers 15 residues. CDR3 loop: CASHPGGKVNYGYTF. Written as DNA, the CDR3 is TGTGCCAGCCATCCCGGAGGGAAGGTTAACTATGGCTACACCTTC.

This clone was seen more than once but under ten times. The rearrangement uses TRBV5-8 and TRBJ2-7, with 7 bases aligning to TRBD1. The V gene's germline CDR1 is SGHTS and CDR2 YDEGEE. V was clipped by 1 base and J by 4 bases; unmatched bases: 5. This CDR3 comprises 14 residues. CDR3 protein: CASSLYRGPYEQYV. The CDR3 DNA reads as TGTGCCAGCAGCTTGTACAGGGGACCATACGAGCAGTACGTC.